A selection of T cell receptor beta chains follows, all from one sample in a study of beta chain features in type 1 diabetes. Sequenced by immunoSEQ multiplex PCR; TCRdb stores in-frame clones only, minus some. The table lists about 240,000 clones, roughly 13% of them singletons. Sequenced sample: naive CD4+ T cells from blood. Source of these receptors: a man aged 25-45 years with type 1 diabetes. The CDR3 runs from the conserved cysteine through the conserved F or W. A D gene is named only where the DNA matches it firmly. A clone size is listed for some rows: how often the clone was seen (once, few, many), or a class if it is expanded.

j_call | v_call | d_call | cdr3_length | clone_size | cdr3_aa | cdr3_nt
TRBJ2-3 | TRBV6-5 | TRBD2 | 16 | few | CASSYGTSGGTDTQYF | TGTGCCAGCAGTTATGGGACTAGCGGGGGCACAGATACGCAGTATTTT
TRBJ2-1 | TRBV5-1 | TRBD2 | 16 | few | CASSSTALAGADEQFF | TGCGCCAGCAGCTCCACCGCGCTAGCGGGAGCGGATGAGCAGTTCTTC
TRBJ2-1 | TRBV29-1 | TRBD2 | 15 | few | CSVEGREGSHNEQFF | TGCAGCGTTGAGGGGCGGGAGGGAAGTCACAATGAGCAGTTCTTC
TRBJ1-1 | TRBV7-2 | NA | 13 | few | CASSLRQNTEAFF | TGTGCCAGCAGCTTAAGACAGAACACTGAAGCTTTCTTT
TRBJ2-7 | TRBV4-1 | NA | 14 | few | CASSPSGSLYEQYF | TGCGCCAGCAGTCCAAGCGGGTCTCTCTACGAGCAGTACTTC
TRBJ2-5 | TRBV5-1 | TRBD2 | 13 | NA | CASSGTSGETQYF | TGCGCCAGCAGCGGTACTAGCGGGGAGACCCAGTACTTC
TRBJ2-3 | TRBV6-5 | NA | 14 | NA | CASSPSSGGDTQYF | TGTGCCAGCAGCCCCTCGTCAGGGGGGGATACGCAGTATTTT
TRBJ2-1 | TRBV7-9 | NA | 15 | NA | CASSSLYGSLNEQFF | TGTGCCAGCAGCTCCTTATATGGTAGCCTCAATGAGCAGTTCTTC
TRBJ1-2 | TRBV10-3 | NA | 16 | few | CAISESYLGSNYGYTF | TGTGCCATCAGTGAGTCGTACTTGGGCAGCAACTATGGCTACACCTTC
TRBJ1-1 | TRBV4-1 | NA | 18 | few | CASSQGIGSRSVNTEAFF | TGCGCCAGCAGCCAAGGCATAGGGAGTCGAAGCGTGAACACTGAAGCTTTCTTT